These T cell receptor beta chains were read from a single sample in a study of blood T cell repertoires in COVID-19. Repertoires were generated with immunoSEQ multiplex PCR, while TCRdb's copy carries only in-frame clones and drops some. The sample carries 150,000 to 200,000 clones, roughly 82% recorded once. The sample was PBMCs or T cells enriched from blood (not recorded which). The receptor source for this set is a woman aged 55-70 years with acute COVID-19. Each CDR3 is given with its conserved first and last residue. The D gene is left open where the match is weak. Clone size is given for some rows only: seen once, a few or many times, or a class if the clone is expanded.

J | D | size | V | CDR3 | DNA
TRBJ2-3 | TRBD2 | - | TRBV6-2/TRBV6-3 | CASSGGYRTDTQYF | TGTGCCAGCAGCGGGGGGTACCGCACAGATACGCAGTATTTT
TRBJ1-5 | TRBD1 | - | TRBV6-6 | CASSYAQGDNQPQHF | TGTGCCAGCAGTTACGCACAGGGGGACAATCAGCCCCAGCATTTT
TRBJ2-1 | TRBD2 | few | TRBV5-1 | CASSPGLAGGVEQFF | TGCGCCAGCAGCCCGGGACTAGCGGGAGGGGTTGAGCAGTTCTTC
TRBJ2-1 | TRBD2 | once | TRBV5-4 | CASSSTMAGVRGDEQFF | TGTGCCAGCAGCTCTACTATGGCGGGGGTGCGAGGGGATGAGCAGTTCTTC
TRBJ2-7 | TRBD2 | - | TRBV6-5 | CASRNIAGGVDEQYF | TGTGCCAGCAGAAACATAGCGGGAGGAGTGGACGAGCAGTACTTC
TRBJ1-5 | TRBD1 | once | TRBV10-2 | CASRVGGGGNQPQHF | TGCGCCAGCCGTGTAGGGGGCGGGGGCAATCAGCCCCAGCATTTT
TRBJ2-1 | TRBD2 | - | TRBV9 | CASSFLAGVGNEQFF | TGTGCCAGCTCCTTCCTAGCGGGAGTTGGCAATGAGCAGTTCTTC
TRBJ2-3 | TRBD2 | - | TRBV2 | CASSFSAGGGTDTQYF | TGTGCCAGCAGCTTCTCGGCGGGGGGTGGGACAGATACGCAGTATTTT
TRBJ2-3 | - | - | TRBV6-6 | CASSYSWPPDTQYF | TGTGCCAGCAGTTACTCGTGGCCCCCAGATACGCAGTATTTT
TRBJ1-1 | - | - | TRBV5-1 | CASSLSGHLNTEAFF | TGCGCCAGCAGCTTGTCGGGACACCTTAACACTGAAGCTTTCTTT
TRBJ1-5 | - | - | TRBV6-2/TRBV6-3 | CASSYSGDQPQHF | TGTGCCAGCAGTTACTCAGGGGATCAGCCCCAGCATTTT
TRBJ1-1 | TRBD1 | few | TRBV2 | CASIGRGQGYRAEAFF | TGTGCCAGCATCGGTCGGGGACAGGGGTATAGGGCTGAAGCTTTCTTT
TRBJ1-1 | - | - | TRBV4-1 | CASSQDPGRGAEAFF | TGCGCCAGCAGCCAAGATCCAGGGCGGGGTGCTGAAGCTTTCTTT